A selection of T cell receptor beta chains follows, all from one sample in a study of early T cells in non-severe SARS-CoV-2 infection. Via MiXCR, TCRdb re-called the 5' RACE reads, giving one row per CDR3 protein. The data contain roughly 56,000 distinct CDR3 sequences, roughly a tenth of them singletons. The sequencing input was whole blood. These TCRs come from an adult who was a healthcare worker with PCR-confirmed SARS-CoV-2 infection or an uninfected control (not recorded which). Both conserved end residues are part of each CDR3. A D gene is named only where the DNA matches it firmly.

d_call: TRBD1
j_call: TRBJ2-3
v_call: TRBV3-1
cdr3_aa: CASSQQTGSMDTQYF

d_call: TRBD1
j_call: TRBJ1-1
v_call: TRBV3-1
cdr3_aa: CASIDRGGNTEAFF

d_call: -
j_call: TRBJ1-5
v_call: TRBV7-2
cdr3_aa: CASSLALSGGNQPQHF

d_call: -
j_call: TRBJ1-4
v_call: TRBV27
cdr3_aa: CASSLGQGVEKLFF

d_call: -
j_call: TRBJ2-2
v_call: TRBV5-4
cdr3_aa: CASSFFGNTGELFF

d_call: -
j_call: TRBJ2-2
v_call: TRBV2
cdr3_aa: CASRTPSHGELFF

d_call: -
j_call: TRBJ1-3
v_call: TRBV20-1
cdr3_aa: CSASNVNTIYF

d_call: TRBD1
j_call: TRBJ2-2
v_call: TRBV30
cdr3_aa: CAWTDRGTGELFF

d_call: -
j_call: TRBJ1-3
v_call: TRBV5-6
cdr3_aa: CASSSPGNTIYF

d_call: -
j_call: TRBJ1-5
v_call: TRBV19
cdr3_aa: CASSIVSRWPQHF

d_call: -
j_call: TRBJ1-2
v_call: TRBV20-1
cdr3_aa: CSASPSLQGEGGYTF

d_call: -
j_call: TRBJ1-1
v_call: TRBV6-1
cdr3_aa: CASRPPLHRMNTEAFF

d_call: -
j_call: TRBJ2-6
v_call: TRBV20-1
cdr3_aa: CSARNSRVPSSGANVLTF

d_call: -
j_call: TRBJ2-1
v_call: TRBV4-2
cdr3_aa: CASSQTRGRGTGEQFF

d_call: -
j_call: TRBJ2-1
v_call: TRBV5-1
cdr3_aa: CASSLDHGSEQFF

d_call: -
j_call: TRBJ2-1
v_call: TRBV7-3
cdr3_aa: CASSLSAGQIEEQFF

d_call: TRBD1
j_call: TRBJ2-2
v_call: TRBV20-1
cdr3_aa: CSAKQGANTGELFF

d_call: TRBD2
j_call: TRBJ2-2
v_call: TRBV12-3/TRBV12-4
cdr3_aa: CASSPSGLAGLNTGELFF

d_call: -
j_call: TRBJ1-3
v_call: TRBV7-2
cdr3_aa: CASSRRGQASGNTIYF

d_call: -
j_call: TRBJ2-2
v_call: TRBV7-2
cdr3_aa: CASSPRGGRAPNTGELFF

d_call: -
j_call: TRBJ1-5
v_call: TRBV7-2
cdr3_aa: CASSFLGGRQPQHF

d_call: -
j_call: TRBJ1-1
v_call: TRBV29-1
cdr3_aa: CSVGPPGTEAFF

d_call: -
j_call: TRBJ1-1
v_call: TRBV10-3
cdr3_aa: CAISESGFQKNTEAFF

d_call: -
j_call: TRBJ2-2
v_call: TRBV7-6
cdr3_aa: CASSLDTTGELFF

d_call: -
j_call: TRBJ1-3
v_call: TRBV20-1
cdr3_aa: CSASGNTIYF

d_call: TRBD1
j_call: TRBJ1-6
v_call: TRBV3-1
cdr3_aa: CASSPQGAAGTPLHF

d_call: -
j_call: TRBJ2-1
v_call: TRBV20-1
cdr3_aa: CSAWEYNEQFF

d_call: TRBD1
j_call: TRBJ1-1
v_call: TRBV12-3/TRBV12-4
cdr3_aa: CASTRDRVLRNTEAFF

d_call: TRBD2
j_call: TRBJ2-3
v_call: TRBV24-1
cdr3_aa: CATSDAATSGGTDTQYF

d_call: -
j_call: TRBJ2-3
v_call: TRBV9
cdr3_aa: CASSVGNGDTQYF

d_call: TRBD2
j_call: TRBJ2-5
v_call: TRBV5-4
cdr3_aa: CASSLGSLTSDETQYF

d_call: -
j_call: TRBJ1-6
v_call: TRBV2
cdr3_aa: CASSVYEDVLMNSPLHF

d_call: -
j_call: TRBJ2-5
v_call: TRBV10-1
cdr3_aa: CATSSSVVETQYF

d_call: -
j_call: TRBJ2-5
v_call: TRBV10-2
cdr3_aa: CASSEGGGGKETQYF

d_call: TRBD2
j_call: TRBJ2-5
v_call: TRBV27
cdr3_aa: CASSRSRLAGARETQYF

d_call: -
j_call: TRBJ2-5
v_call: TRBV5-1
cdr3_aa: CASSLAFSLGQETQYF

d_call: -
j_call: TRBJ1-6
v_call: TRBV7-2
cdr3_aa: CATRGRDNSPLHF

d_call: TRBD2
j_call: TRBJ2-5
v_call: TRBV12-5
cdr3_aa: CASGLYLLGTSGETQYF

d_call: -
j_call: TRBJ2-1
v_call: TRBV3-1
cdr3_aa: CASSQEPQGSNEQFF

d_call: -
j_call: TRBJ1-6
v_call: TRBV27
cdr3_aa: CASTRLMDVNNSPLHF

d_call: TRBD1
j_call: TRBJ2-3
v_call: TRBV3-1
cdr3_aa: CASSQEGGAWQYF

d_call: -
j_call: TRBJ1-3
v_call: TRBV2
cdr3_aa: CVSTETYGNTIYF

d_call: TRBD2
j_call: TRBJ2-3
v_call: TRBV5-1
cdr3_aa: CASTSGGASDTQYF

d_call: TRBD1
j_call: TRBJ2-5
v_call: TRBV7-8
cdr3_aa: CASSTGEETQYF

d_call: -
j_call: TRBJ2-3
v_call: TRBV18
cdr3_aa: CASSPVLARYTDTQYF

d_call: -
j_call: TRBJ1-5
v_call: TRBV7-8
cdr3_aa: CASSPDQGLRQPQHF

d_call: -
j_call: TRBJ2-5
v_call: TRBV7-3
cdr3_aa: CASSLQGLSQETQYF

d_call: -
j_call: TRBJ1-1
v_call: TRBV4-2
cdr3_aa: CASSLEGENTEAFF

d_call: TRBD1
j_call: TRBJ2-2
v_call: TRBV5-1
cdr3_aa: CASSLTLTGRTGELFF